Sequencing of this TCR beta chain was carried out in a study of OX40 agonist ivuxolimab in advanced cancers. Study-wide background: Allowance was made for prior anti-PD-1, anti-PD-L1 or anti-CTLA-4 therapy, and roughly 40% had some.

Germline V gene lookup returns CDR1 SGHKS and CDR2 YYEKEE (reference sequence). CDR3 length equals 13 residues. Trimming stripped 5 bases from V and 1 base from J, with 9 bases between. Method: immunoSEQ multiplex PCR; TCRdb's copy keeps in-frame clones and lacks some. The sample contains more than 70,000 clones, roughly 87% of which appear only once. Source: CD4+ or CD8+ T cells sorted from blood, taken in a trial of the OX40 agonist ivuxolimab. The TCR was taken from an adult with an advanced solid tumor such as melanoma, head and neck, liver or kidney cancer. This chain connects TRBV5-5 to TRBJ1-2; the D gene is possibly TRBD1 (5 bases). In nucleotides, the CDR3 is TGTGCCAGCAGACACGACAGTAACTATGGCTACACCTTC. Its protein is CASRHDSNYGYTF.